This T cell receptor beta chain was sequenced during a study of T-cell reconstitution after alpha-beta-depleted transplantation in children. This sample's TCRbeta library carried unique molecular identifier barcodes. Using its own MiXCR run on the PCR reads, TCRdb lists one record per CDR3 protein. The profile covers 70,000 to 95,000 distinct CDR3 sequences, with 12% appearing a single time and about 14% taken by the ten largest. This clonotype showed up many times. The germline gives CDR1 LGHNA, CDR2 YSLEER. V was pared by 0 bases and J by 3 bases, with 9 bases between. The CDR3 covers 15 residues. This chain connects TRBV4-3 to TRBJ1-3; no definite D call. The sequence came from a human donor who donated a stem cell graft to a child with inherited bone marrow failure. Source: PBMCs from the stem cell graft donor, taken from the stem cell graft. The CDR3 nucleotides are TGCGCCAGCAGCCAAGAAGTCCTTAATGGAAACACCATATATTTT. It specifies CASSQEVLNGNTIYF.